This T cell receptor beta chain was sequenced during a study of T cell responses to AZD1222 COVID-19 vaccine (dated by TCRdb to about 2021). Context from the whole study: Because spike-specific TCR depth and breadth did not differ between the two schedules, AZD1222 recipients who got a second dose at roughly 4 weeks were pooled with those who got a second dose at roughly 12 weeks. A total of about 230 trial participants underwent TCR sequencing, of whom about 200 received two doses of AZD1222 and some 26 received two doses of the MenACWY control vaccine. Enrollment into the trials was organized by age into subgroups of 18-55, 56-69 and 70-plus years, and those subgroups contained roughly 150, 30 and 60 TCR-sequenced participants, respectively.

The CDR3 regions of human TCRbeta chains were analyzed by immunosequencing. As for the authors' bioinformatics: Repertoire TCRs were matched against a reference library of SARS-CoV-2-specific TCRs generated with the MIRA antigen-specificity platform. Breadth meant the fraction of unique TCRs that were SARS-CoV-2-associated, whereas depth meant the fraction of total T cells that were SARS-CoV-2-associated. Using the MIRA data, each spike-specific TCR was mapped to the spike region that the TCR reacts to and placed in a CD4 or CD8 class. Log10-transformed breadth and depth values were compared by one-way ANOVA with Sidak's multiple comparisons tests. Entries here come from immuneACCESS through TCRdb and include only in-frame sequences with V and J called. Some clones fail to appear in such tables; in the studies checked, an unresolved V gene covers under half of the shortfall, and the cause of the remainder is unknown. Clonal size and the V and J genes are those of that table, whereas D and trimming came from the DNA. This sample is represented by roughly 180,000 clones; roughly nine tenths of them were singletons. The ten largest account for 6.9% of the sample.

In the paper's terms, the time point label means: baseline before first vaccination. Vaccinee samples were obtained from the UK trials COV001 and COV002, which included a single-blind randomized controlled phase 2/3 trial of AZD1222 (ChAdOx1 nCoV-19) in healthy adults. For TCRbeta chain sequencing, PBMC samples from trial participants were taken at day 0 and at day 28 after the second dose. The CDR3, from cysteine to phenylalanine, totals 19 residues. Of all the DNA, just the CDR3 is kept, 57 bases in frame from base 1. Comment on this clone: Its antigen is still unknown. The sample holds no much larger clone one base away, and base qualities are not on file.

Results and caveats for the whole study, not just this receptor: Participants were mostly white British, with more females than males. The authors suggested clonal diversity may have been underestimated. Because no day 14 peak-response samples were available, repertoires were characterized only after the peak T cell response. After two AZD1222 doses, both the breadth and the depth of spike-specific TCRs were significantly higher than at day 0 and than in MenACWY recipients. CD4 TCRs associated with the vaccine covered the entire spike protein, and the dominant responses were in regions 160-218 and 743-854. Reportedly, close to half of the unique spike-specific TCRs recognized epitopes lying outside the regions that are mutated in the B.1.351 and B.1.1.7 variants. The 56-69-year group was small, and its depth increase did not reach significance, likely because of low power. Conclusions about previously exposed vaccinees were limited because only a handful of AZD1222 recipients were SARS-CoV-2 seropositive at baseline.

The sequence was collected from an adult in good health. The chain was built from TRBV21-1 and TRBJ1-5. TRBV21-1 is deemed a pseudogene. The material was peripheral blood, obtained on day 0 of AZD1222 vaccination. In nucleotide form, the sequence is TGTGCCAGCAGCAAATTTTTTGGTCTTCCAAGCTATAGCAATCAGCCCCAGCATTTT. Protein translation: CASSKFFGLPSYSNQPQHF.